The 3 T cell receptor beta chains presented below share a single source sample, sequenced in a study of T cell responses to AZD1222 COVID-19 vaccine. Clones were read by immunoSEQ multiplex PCR, and TCRdb kept only the in-frame ones, dropping some. The sample holds some 120,000 clones, roughly 88% seen once. This specimen was peripheral blood, taken on day 0 of AZD1222 vaccination. The receptors derive from an adult in good health.

The V and J genes are TRBV9 and TRBJ1-4, with D maybe TRBD1 (6 bases). In germline, CDR1 is SGDLS, CDR2 YYNGEE. This CDR3 contains 14 residues. V lost 4 bases and J lost 7, with 14 bases in between. The CDR3 sequence: CASSTRVGGEKLFF. In DNA, the CDR3 is TGTGCCAGCAGCACCAGGGTAGGGGGTGAAAAACTGTTTTTT.

In its sample, this clone was seen a few times. J is TRBJ1-5 and V is TRBV4-1, with 8 bases lining up with TRBD1. J gave up 2 bases and V 4 bases, and 4 bases lay outside the gene matches. CDR3 length equals 15 residues. Germline CDR1 is MGHRA and CDR2 is YSYEKL. The CDR3 DNA reads as TGCGCCAGCAGCCCCCAGGGGGCCGGCAATCAGCCCCAGCATTTT. Translated: CASSPQGAGNQPQHF.

This clone was counted only a few times. The chain joins TRBV11-2 to TRBJ2-5; 13 bases fit TRBD2. Looked up from germline, CDR1 is SGHAT and CDR2 is FQNNGV. J lost 1 base, V lost 5 bases, and 10 bases had no gene match. The CDR3 has 18 residues. CDR3: CASSPRLAGGLPQETQYF. CDR3 DNA sequence: TGTGCCAGCAGCCCACGACTAGCGGGGGGCCTACCCCAAGAGACCCAGTACTTC.